This T cell receptor (beta chain) derives from a study of identical twins. Regarding the study as a whole: Interpretation of the results relied on cross-sectional statistical analysis and not on following the same donors.

Germline V lookup: CDR1 MGHRA, CDR2 YSYEKL. V shed 4 bases, J shed 3 bases, and the junction held 15 bases outside the gene matches. This CDR3 region has 17 residues. TCRdb analysed the 5' RACE reads with MiXCR anew, one entry per CDR3 protein. Among 200,000 to 250,000 distinct CDR3 sequences, less than 8% were seen once, and the ten largest hold about 2%. Comment on this clonotype: Its antigen is not known.

The same specimen was also included in a second study, on yellow fever vaccine responses in identical twins.

The source is a woman aged 18-29 years in good health. J is TRBJ2-7 and V is TRBV4-1, with TRBD2 identical over 7 bases. Sequencing input: memory (CD45RO+) T cells sorted from blood. The CDR3, as DNA: TGCGCCAGCAGCCGGGCTAGCGGAGCGAGACTAGACTACGAGCAGTACTTC. It specifies CASSRASGARLDYEQYF.